These 2 T cell receptor beta chains share one sample of origin, sequenced in a study of blood T cell repertoires in COVID-19. Only in-frame clones appear in the TCRdb table, and some are missing; sequencing was by immunoSEQ multiplex PCR. The data hold under 400,000 clones, with almost 90% observed a single time. Sequencing was done on a sample of peripheral blood. The receptors originated from a woman under 40 with COVID-19, enrolled during active disease.

This chain joins TRBV10-2 and TRBJ2-7; D may be TRBD1 (5 bases). In germline, CDR1 is WSHSY, CDR2 SAAADI. The CDR3 covers 11 residues. The CDR3 loop is CASRDLLPGSV. DNA of the CDR3: TGCGCCAGCAGGGACCTCCTTCCAGGGTCTGTC.

The chain recombines TRBV10-3 with TRBJ1-2; D gene ambiguous. The CDR3 contains 14 residues. Trimming stripped 6 bases from V and 3 bases from J, with 14 bases between. Per germline, CDR1 ENHRY and CDR2 SYGVKD. The CDR3 sequence: CAISPGALDYGYTF. The CDR3 region has the DNA TGTGCCATCAGCCCGGGAGCCTTAGACTATGGCTACACCTTC.